This is a list of T cell receptor beta chains from one sample in a study of somatic mutations in cytotoxic T cells in rheumatoid arthritis. Clones were read by immunoSEQ multiplex PCR, and TCRdb kept only the in-frame ones, dropping some. The sample contains under 20,000 clones, about 83% of which appear only once. Sequenced sample: CD8+ T cells sorted from blood. The receptor set was obtained from an adult with rheumatoid arthritis. CDR3s include the opening cysteine and the closing phenylalanine or tryptophan. Each record gives: J gene, clone size, V gene, D gene, CDR3 protein, CDR3 DNA. D genes are given only for firm matches. Size tells how often a clone was seen (once, few, many) or the class of an expanded clone, and some rows leave it out.

TRBJ1-1 | - | TRBV27 | - | CASSTNRERNTEAFF | TGTGCCAGCAGTACAAACAGGGAAAGGAACACTGAAGCTTTCTTT
TRBJ1-1 | - | TRBV7-2 | - | CASSSGPVAEAFF | TGTGCCAGCAGCTCCGGACCAGTCGCTGAAGCTTTCTTT
TRBJ1-1 | - | TRBV4-1 | - | CASSHLSVGYGGAEAFF | TGCGCCAGCAGCCACCTATCGGTAGGCTATGGGGGGGCTGAAGCTTTCTTT
TRBJ2-5 | - | TRBV28 | - | CASSPPHSQETQYF | TGTGCCAGCAGCCCCCCACACTCACAAGAGACCCAGTACTTC
TRBJ1-1 | - | TRBV4-1 | - | CASSQPDKLGTEAFF | TGCGCCAGCAGCCAACCCGACAAATTGGGCACTGAAGCTTTCTTT
TRBJ1-1 | once | TRBV14 | - | CASSRPRQGNTEAFF | TGTGCCAGCAGCCGACCCCGGCAGGGGAACACTGAAGCTTTCTTT
TRBJ1-2 | - | TRBV27 | - | CASSLPGFYGYTF | TGTGCCAGCAGTCTGCCAGGGTTCTATGGCTACACCTTC
TRBJ2-7 | - | TRBV4-1 | TRBD1 | CASSLRVFKGALGEQYF | TGCGCCAGCAGCCTCAGGGTTTTTAAGGGGGCCCTAGGCGAGCAGTACTTC
TRBJ1-5 | - | TRBV5-5 | TRBD1 | CASSRDRDSNQPQHF | TGTGCCAGCAGCCGGGACAGGGACAGCAATCAGCCCCAGCATTTT
TRBJ2-1 | - | TRBV9 | TRBD2 | CASSVEAGGGFDEQFF | TGTGCCAGCAGCGTAGAAGCGGGGGGTGGTTTTGATGAGCAGTTCTTC
TRBJ2-2 | - | TRBV9 | TRBD1 | CASRGRDRGTGELFF | TGTGCCAGCAGAGGCAGGGACAGGGGCACCGGGGAGCTGTTTTTT
TRBJ1-5 | few | TRBV11-2 | - | CASSLNQPQHF | TGTGCCAGCAGCTTAAATCAGCCCCAGCATTTT
TRBJ2-7 | - | TRBV9 | - | CASSVAPKYEQYF | TGTGCCAGCAGCGTAGCTCCCAAATACGAGCAGTACTTC
TRBJ1-1 | - | TRBV7-8 | - | CASSPFLMNTEAFF | TGTGCCAGCAGCCCTTTTTTAATGAACACTGAAGCTTTCTTT
TRBJ2-1 | - | TRBV9 | - | CASAGTDYNEQFF | TGTGCCAGTGCCGGGACGGATTACAATGAGCAGTTCTTC
TRBJ1-5 | once | TRBV27 | - | CASSLSGFGNQPQHF | TGTGCCAGCAGTTTATCAGGTTTCGGCAATCAGCCCCAGCATTTT
TRBJ1-3 | - | TRBV6-5 | - | CATGIKFLGNTIYF | TGTGCCACCGGAATCAAATTCCTCGGAAACACCATATATTTT
TRBJ1-1 | - | TRBV7-6 | - | CASSLSLGDVNTEAFF | TGTGCCAGCAGCTTATCTCTAGGGGACGTGAACACTGAAGCTTTCTTT
TRBJ2-5 | - | TRBV2 | - | CASRLGRGGLRETQYF | TGTGCCAGCAGGCTTGGTAGGGGGGGCCTAAGGGAGACCCAGTACTTC
TRBJ2-7 | - | TRBV13 | TRBD1 | CASSSPQQGASSYEQYF | TGTGCCAGCAGTTCCCCTCAACAGGGGGCATCGTCCTACGAGCAGTACTTC
TRBJ1-5 | once | TRBV19 | - | CASSIPGQNYQPQHF | TGTGCCAGTAGTATTCCGGGACAAAACTATCAGCCCCAGCATTTT
TRBJ1-2 | - | TRBV4-1 | - | CASSQVQGVSGGYTF | TGCGCCAGCAGCCAAGTTCAGGGTGTTTCGGGAGGCTACACCTTC
TRBJ2-3 | - | TRBV10-3 | - | CAISDFSTDTQYF | TGTGCCATCAGTGACTTCTCCACAGATACGCAGTATTTT
TRBJ2-7 | - | TRBV18 | TRBD1 | CASSPMDREQYF | TGTGCCAGCTCACCGATGGACAGGGAGCAGTACTTC
TRBJ2-5 | - | TRBV30 | - | CAWSTQLNSLETQYF | TGTGCCTGGTCTACACAACTTAACTCGTTAGAGACCCAGTACTTC
TRBJ1-3 | few | TRBV11-1 | - | CASLSSGNTIYF | TGTGCCAGCCTTTCGTCCGGAAACACCATATATTTT
TRBJ2-3 | - | TRBV18 | TRBD2 | CASSPGLAGGPTDTQYF | TGTGCCAGCTCCCCGGGACTAGCGGGGGGGCCTACAGATACGCAGTATTTT
TRBJ2-2 | - | TRBV5-6 | TRBD1 | CASSGDSDHALNTGELFF | TGTGCCAGCAGCGGGGACAGTGACCATGCTCTCAACACCGGGGAGCTGTTTTTT
TRBJ2-7 | few | TRBV25-1 | - | CASSESSGEQYF | TGTGCCAGCAGTGAATCAAGTGGCGAGCAGTACTTC
TRBJ1-2 | few | TRBV30 | - | CAWSVWVTAAANYGYTF | TGTGCCTGGAGTGTATGGGTAACAGCGGCTGCTAACTATGGCTACACCTTC
TRBJ2-5 | - | TRBV5-6 | - | CASSLALERETQYF | TGTGCCAGCAGCTTGGCCCTGGAGAGGGAGACCCAGTACTTC
TRBJ1-4 | - | TRBV28 | TRBD1 | CASTPWGQENEKLFF | TGTGCCAGCACCCCGTGGGGACAGGAGAATGAAAAACTGTTTTTT
TRBJ1-2 | - | TRBV7-9 | - | CASSLAQNYGYTF | TGTGCCAGCAGCTTAGCACAGAACTATGGCTACACCTTC
TRBJ1-1 | - | TRBV6-5 | TRBD1 | CASSYSTGALNTEAFF | TGTGCCAGCAGTTACTCGACAGGGGCACTGAACACTGAAGCTTTCTTT
TRBJ2-7 | - | TRBV5-1 | TRBD2 | CASTLEGTSPPKQYF | TGCGCCAGCACCCTTGAGGGGACTAGCCCCCCGAAGCAGTACTTC
TRBJ2-7 | - | TRBV19 | TRBD1 | CASTSRQGASYEQYF | TGTGCCAGTACCAGTCGACAGGGGGCTTCCTACGAGCAGTACTTC
TRBJ2-1 | - | TRBV7-9 | - | CASSERTDEQFF | TGTGCCAGCAGCGAACGGACCGATGAGCAGTTCTTC
TRBJ1-5 | - | TRBV19 | TRBD1 | CASSPLRDRVYSNQPQHF | TGTGCCAGTAGTCCACTCCGGGACAGGGTCTACAGCAATCAGCCCCAGCATTTT
TRBJ2-1 | - | TRBV27 | - | CASSRSGSYNEQFF | TGTGCCAGCAGCCGGTCGGGCTCCTACAATGAGCAGTTCTTC
TRBJ2-7 | - | TRBV29-1 | - | CSVVRASSYEQYF | TGCAGCGTTGTCAGGGCGAGCTCCTACGAGCAGTACTTC
TRBJ2-3 | few | TRBV29-1 | - | CSFAWGTTDTQYF | TGCAGCTTTGCGTGGGGGACAACAGATACGCAGTATTTT
TRBJ2-6 | - | TRBV30 | - | CAWSWGRGSGANVLTF | TGTGCCTGGAGCTGGGGCAGGGGATCTGGGGCCAACGTCCTGACTTTC
TRBJ1-1 | - | TRBV7-9 | - | CASSLSGGNTEAFF | TGTGCCAGCAGCTTATCGGGGGGGAACACTGAAGCTTTCTTT
TRBJ2-7 | once | TRBV27 | - | CASAIGGVGLEQYF | TGTGCCAGCGCCATCGGGGGAGTGGGCTTGGAGCAGTACTTC
TRBJ2-7 | - | TRBV9 | TRBD2 | CASSVAAGEYEQYF | TGTGCCAGCAGCGTAGCAGCGGGAGAGTACGAGCAGTACTTC
TRBJ1-1 | - | TRBV27 | - | CASFTKGGGTEAFF | TGTGCCAGCTTTACAAAAGGGGGGGGGACTGAAGCTTTCTTT
TRBJ2-4 | - | TRBV6-5 | TRBD2 | CASGGGAKNIQYF | TGTGCTAGCGGGGGGGGAGCCAAAAACATTCAGTACTTC
TRBJ2-7 | few | TRBV27 | - | CASSTRGRLSYEQYF | TGTGCCAGCAGCACCCGGGGCCGACTCTCCTACGAGCAGTACTTC
TRBJ1-2 | - | TRBV6-5 | TRBD1 | CASTWGQGVRGYTF | TGTGCCAGCACCTGGGGACAGGGGGTACGGGGCTACACCTTC
TRBJ1-5 | - | TRBV19 | TRBD1 | CASSTDRNQPQHF | TGTGCCAGTAGTACGGACAGGAATCAGCCCCAGCATTTT